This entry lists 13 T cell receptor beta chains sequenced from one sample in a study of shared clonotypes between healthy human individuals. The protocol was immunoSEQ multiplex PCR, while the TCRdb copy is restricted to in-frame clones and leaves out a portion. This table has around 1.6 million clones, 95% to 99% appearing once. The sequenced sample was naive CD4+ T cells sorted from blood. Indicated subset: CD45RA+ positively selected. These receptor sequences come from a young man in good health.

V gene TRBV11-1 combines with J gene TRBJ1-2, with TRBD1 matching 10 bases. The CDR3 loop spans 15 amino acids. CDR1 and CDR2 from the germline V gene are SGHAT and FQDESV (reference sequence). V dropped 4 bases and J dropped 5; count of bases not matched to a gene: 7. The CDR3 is CASSSRDRGRYGYTF. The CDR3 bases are TGTGCCAGCAGCTCGAGGGACAGGGGCCGGTATGGCTACACCTTC.

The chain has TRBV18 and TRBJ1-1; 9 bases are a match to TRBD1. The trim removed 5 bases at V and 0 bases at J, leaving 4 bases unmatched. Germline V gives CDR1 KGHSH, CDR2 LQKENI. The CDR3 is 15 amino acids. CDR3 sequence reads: CASSVGQGMNTEAFF. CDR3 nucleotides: TGTGCCAGCTCAGTAGGACAGGGGATGAACACTGAAGCTTTCTTT.

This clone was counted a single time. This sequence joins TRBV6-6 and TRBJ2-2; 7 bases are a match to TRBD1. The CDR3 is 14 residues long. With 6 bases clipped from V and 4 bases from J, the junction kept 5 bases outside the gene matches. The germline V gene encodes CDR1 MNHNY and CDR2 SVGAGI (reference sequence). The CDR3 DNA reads TGTGCCAGCAGAACGGGACAGTTCACCGGGGAGCTGTTTTTT. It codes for CASRTGQFTGELFF.

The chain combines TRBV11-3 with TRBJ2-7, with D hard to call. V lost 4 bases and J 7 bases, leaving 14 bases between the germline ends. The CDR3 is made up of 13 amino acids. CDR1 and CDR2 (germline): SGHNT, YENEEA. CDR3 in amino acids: CASSSLSHPEQYF. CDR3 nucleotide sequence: TGTGCCAGCAGCTCTCTCTCCCATCCAGAGCAGTACTTC. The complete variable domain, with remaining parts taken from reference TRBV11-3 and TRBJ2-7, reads EAGVVQSPRYKIIEKKQPVAFWCNPISGHNTLYWYLQNLGQGPELLIRYENEEAVDDSQLPKDRFSAERLKGVDSTLKIQPAELGDSAVYLCASSSLSHPEQYFGPGTRLTVT.

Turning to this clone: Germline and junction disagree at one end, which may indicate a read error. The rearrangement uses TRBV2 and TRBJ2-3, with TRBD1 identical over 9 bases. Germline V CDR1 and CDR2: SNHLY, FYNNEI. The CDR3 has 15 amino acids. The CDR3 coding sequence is TGTGCCAACAGTGGTGGGACAGGGACCACAGATACGCAGTATTTT. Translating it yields CANSGGTGTTDTQYF.

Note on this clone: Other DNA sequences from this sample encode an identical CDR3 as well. This CDR3 is CASRLRQAYEQYF. The CDR3 DNA reads as TGTGCCAGCCGCCTAAGACAGGCCTACGAGCAGTACTTC. The chain uses TRBV6-5 and TRBJ2-7, with a possible D match to TRBD1 (6 bases). Per germline, CDR1 MNHEY and CDR2 SVGAGI. The CDR3 is made up of 13 amino acids. Trimming removed 8 bases from V and 2 bases from J, with 13 bases in between.

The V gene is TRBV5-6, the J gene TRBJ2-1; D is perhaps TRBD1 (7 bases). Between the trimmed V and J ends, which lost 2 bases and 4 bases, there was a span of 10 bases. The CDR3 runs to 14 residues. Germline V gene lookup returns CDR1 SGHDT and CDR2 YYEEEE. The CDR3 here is CASSFRGAYNEQFF. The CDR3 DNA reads TGTGCCAGCAGCTTCAGGGGGGCTTACAATGAGCAGTTCTTC.

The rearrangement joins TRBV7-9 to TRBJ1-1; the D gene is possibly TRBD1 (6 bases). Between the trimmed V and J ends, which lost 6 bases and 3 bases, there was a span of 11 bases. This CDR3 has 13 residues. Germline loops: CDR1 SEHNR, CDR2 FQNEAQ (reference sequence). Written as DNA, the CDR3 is TGTGCCAGCAGTCAAAACAGGGACACTGAAGCTTTCTTT. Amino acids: CASSQNRDTEAFF.

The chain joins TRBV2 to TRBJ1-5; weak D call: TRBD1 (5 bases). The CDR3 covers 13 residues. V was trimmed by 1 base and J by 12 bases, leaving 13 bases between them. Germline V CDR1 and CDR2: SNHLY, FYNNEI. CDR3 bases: TGTGCCAGCAGTGAAGAGTCCGGGGGTTTCCAGCATTTT. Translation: CASSEESGGFQHF.

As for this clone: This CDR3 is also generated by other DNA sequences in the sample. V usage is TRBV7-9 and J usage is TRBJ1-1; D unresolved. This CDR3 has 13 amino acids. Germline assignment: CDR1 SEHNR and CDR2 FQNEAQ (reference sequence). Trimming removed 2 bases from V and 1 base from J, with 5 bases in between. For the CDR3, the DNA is TGTGCCAGCAGCTTATACGAGAACACTGAAGCTTTCTTT. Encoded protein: CASSLYENTEAFF. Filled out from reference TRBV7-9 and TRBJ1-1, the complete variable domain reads DTGVSQNPRHKITKRGQNVTFRCDPISEHNRLYWYRQTLGQGPEFLTYFQNEAQLEKSRLLSDRFSAERPKGSFSTLEIQRTEQGDSAMYLCASSLYENTEAFFGQGTRLTVV.

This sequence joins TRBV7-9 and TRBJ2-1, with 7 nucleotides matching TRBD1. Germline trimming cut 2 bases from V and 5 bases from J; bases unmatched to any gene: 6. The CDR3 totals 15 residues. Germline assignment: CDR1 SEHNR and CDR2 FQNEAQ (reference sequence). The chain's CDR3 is CASSLPGTVNNEQFF. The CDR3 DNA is TGTGCCAGCAGCTTACCGGGGACAGTTAACAATGAGCAGTTCTTC.

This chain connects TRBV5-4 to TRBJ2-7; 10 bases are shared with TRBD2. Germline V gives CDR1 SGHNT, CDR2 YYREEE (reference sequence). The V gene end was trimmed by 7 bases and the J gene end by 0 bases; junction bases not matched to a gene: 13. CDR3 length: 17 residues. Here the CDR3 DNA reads TGTGCCAGCGCCCCCGGTAGCGGGAGGACTAGCTCCTACGAGCAGTACTTC. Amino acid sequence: CASAPGSGRTSSYEQYF.

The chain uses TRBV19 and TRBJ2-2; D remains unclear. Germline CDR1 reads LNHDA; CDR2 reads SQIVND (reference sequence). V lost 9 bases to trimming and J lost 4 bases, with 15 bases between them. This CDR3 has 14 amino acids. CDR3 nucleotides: TGTGCCAGCCAGGTGCAGCCCTTCACCGGGGAGCTGTTTTTT. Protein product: CASQVQPFTGELFF.